Listed below are T cell receptor beta chains from one sample, sequenced in a study of shared clonotypes between healthy human individuals. The table came from immunoSEQ multiplex PCR; TCRdb's copy has only in-frame clones and leaves some out. The sample lists roughly 2,000,000 clones, about 95% occurring once. Sample: naive CD8+ T cells sorted from blood. The receptors stem from a man aged 18 to 29 in good health. Both conserved end residues are part of each CDR3. A D gene is named only where the DNA matches it firmly. Clone size appears in some rows only: once, few, many, or a class for an expanded clone.

d_call j_call clone_size v_call cdr3_aa cdr3_nt
- TRBJ2-7 - TRBV7-9 CASSLVPRTYEQYF TGTGCCAGCAGCTTAGTCCCCAGGACCTACGAGCAGTACTTC
- TRBJ2-2 once TRBV27 CASSLWAENTGELFF TGTGCCAGCAGTTTATGGGCCGAAAACACCGGGGAGCTGTTTTTT
- TRBJ2-1 once TRBV27 CASSREGNPYNEQFF TGTGCCAGCAGTCGTGAGGGGAATCCCTACAATGAGCAGTTCTTC
- TRBJ1-4 - TRBV5-4 CASSRGHEEKLFF TGTGCCAGCAGCCGGGGACACGAAGAAAAACTGTTTTTT
TRBD2 TRBJ2-1 - TRBV27 CASSLTSANEQFF TGTGCCAGCAGTTTAACTAGCGCTAATGAGCAGTTCTTC
TRBD1 TRBJ1-4 - TRBV23-1 CASSQSPRDRRNEKLFF TGCGCCAGCAGTCAATCCCCTCGGGACAGGAGAAATGAAAAACTGTTTTTT
- TRBJ2-5 - TRBV2 CASIPDYYVKTQYF TGTGCCAGCATTCCCGATTACTACGTCAAGACCCAGTACTTC
TRBD2 TRBJ2-7 - TRBV19 CASSMGLVYEQYF TGTGCCAGTAGTATGGGACTAGTGTACGAGCAGTACTTC
TRBD1 TRBJ1-2 - TRBV5-1 CASSTRQGEGYTF TGCGCCAGCAGCACCCGACAGGGCGAAGGCTACACCTTC
- TRBJ2-7 - TRBV5-1 CASSFPGTYEQYF TGCGCCAGCAGCTTCCCCGGGACCTACGAGCAGTACTTC
- TRBJ2-3 - TRBV10-2 CASILRDSSPTDTQYF TGCGCCAGCATTTTAAGGGACTCCAGCCCCACAGATACGCAGTATTTT
- TRBJ2-7 - TRBV7-3 CASSFGYGDTYEQYF TGTGCCAGCAGCTTTGGGTACGGGGACACCTACGAGCAGTACTTC
- TRBJ2-3 - TRBV29-1 CSDFGQLKGNTQYF TGCAGCGATTTTGGACAGCTAAAGGGGAATACGCAGTATTTT
- TRBJ2-1 - TRBV27 CASSNQGEQFF TGTGCCAGCAGTAACCAGGGGGAGCAGTTCTTC
TRBD1 TRBJ1-5 - TRBV23-1 CASKNPRVNRGGNQPQHF TGCGCCAGCAAAAATCCTCGGGTGAACAGGGGAGGAAATCAGCCCCAGCATTTT
- TRBJ2-3 - TRBV6-5 CASSYGAGTDTQYF TGTGCCAGCAGTTACGGCGCAGGAACAGATACGCAGTATTTT
- TRBJ2-4 - TRBV13 CASSRGSGSIQYF TGTGCCAGCAGCCGGGGGTCGGGTAGCATTCAGTACTTC
- TRBJ2-7 - TRBV6-6 CASSYSVEMAYEQYF TGTGCCAGCAGTTATAGTGTGGAAATGGCCTACGAGCAGTACTTC
- TRBJ1-2 - TRBV4-3 CASSQDSVVAGGYGYTF TGCGCCAGCAGCCAAGATTCGGTTGTGGCGGGGGGCTATGGCTACACCTTC
- TRBJ2-7 - TRBV7-9 CASSPLQGSYEQYF TGTGCCAGCAGCCCCCTGCAGGGCTCCTACGAGCAGTACTTC
- TRBJ1-5 - TRBV27 CASSSSGTQPQHF TGTGCCAGCAGTTCGTCAGGGACACAGCCCCAGCATTTT
TRBD1 TRBJ2-1 - TRBV7-6 CASSSGQGVNEQFF TGTGCCAGCAGCTCGGGACAGGGGGTAAATGAGCAGTTCTTC